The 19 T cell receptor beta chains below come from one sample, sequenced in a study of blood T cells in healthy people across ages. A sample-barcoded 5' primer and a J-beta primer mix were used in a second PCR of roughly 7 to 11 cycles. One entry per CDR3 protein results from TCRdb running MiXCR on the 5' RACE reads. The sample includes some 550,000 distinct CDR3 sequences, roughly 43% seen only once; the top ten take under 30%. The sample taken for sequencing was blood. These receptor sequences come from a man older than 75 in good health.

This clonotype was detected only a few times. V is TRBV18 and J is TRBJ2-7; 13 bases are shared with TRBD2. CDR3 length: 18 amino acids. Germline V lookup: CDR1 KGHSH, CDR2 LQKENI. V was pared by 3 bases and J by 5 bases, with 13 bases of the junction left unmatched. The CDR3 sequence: CASSPFPAGTSGNHEQYF. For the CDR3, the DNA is TGTGCCAGCTCACCCTTTCCTGCGGGGACTAGCGGGAACCACGAGCAGTACTTC.

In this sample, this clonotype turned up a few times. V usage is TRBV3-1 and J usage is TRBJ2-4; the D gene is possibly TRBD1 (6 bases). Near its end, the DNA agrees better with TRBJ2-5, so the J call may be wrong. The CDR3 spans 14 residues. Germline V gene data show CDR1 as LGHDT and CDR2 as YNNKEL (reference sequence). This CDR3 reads CASSQGSQGETQYF. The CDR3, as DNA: TGTGCCAGCAGCCAAGGATCCCAGGGGGAGACCCAGTACTTC.

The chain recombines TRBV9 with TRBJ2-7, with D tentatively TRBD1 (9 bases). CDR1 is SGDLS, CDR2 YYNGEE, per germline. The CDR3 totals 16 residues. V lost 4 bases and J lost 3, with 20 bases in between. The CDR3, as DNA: TGTGCCAGCAGCACCGGGGGGGGACAGGGCCTCTACGAGCAGTACTTC. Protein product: CASSTGGGQGLYEQYF.

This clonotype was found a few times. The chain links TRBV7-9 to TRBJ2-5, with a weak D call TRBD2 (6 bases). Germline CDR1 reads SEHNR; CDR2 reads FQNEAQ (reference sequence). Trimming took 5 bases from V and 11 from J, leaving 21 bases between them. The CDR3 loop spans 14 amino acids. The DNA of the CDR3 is TGTGCCAGCAGCGTTAATCCCGACTGGGGGGAGCAGTACTTC. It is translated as CASSVNPDWGEQYF.

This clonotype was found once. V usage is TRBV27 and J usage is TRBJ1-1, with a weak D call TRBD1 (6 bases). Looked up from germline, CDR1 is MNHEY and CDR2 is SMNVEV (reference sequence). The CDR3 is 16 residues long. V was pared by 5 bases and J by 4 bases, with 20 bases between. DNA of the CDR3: TGTGCCAGCAGTCCATCTCCCAGGGGCGCCGGCACTGAAGCTTTCTTT. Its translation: CASSPSPRGAGTEAFF.

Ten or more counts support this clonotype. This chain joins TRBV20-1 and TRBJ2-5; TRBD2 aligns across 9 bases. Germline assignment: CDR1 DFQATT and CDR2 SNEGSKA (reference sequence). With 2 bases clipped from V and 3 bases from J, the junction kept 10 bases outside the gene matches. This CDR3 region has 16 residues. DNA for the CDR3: TGCAGTGCTAGAACTTTAAGGGCTAGCGGGGAAGAGACCCAGTACTTC. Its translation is CSARTLRASGEETQYF.

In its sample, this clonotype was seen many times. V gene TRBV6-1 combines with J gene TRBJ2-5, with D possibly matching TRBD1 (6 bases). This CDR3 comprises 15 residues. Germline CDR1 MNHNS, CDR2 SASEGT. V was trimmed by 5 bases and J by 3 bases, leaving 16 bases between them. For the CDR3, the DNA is TGTGCCAGCAGTCGCGATGGACGGGACAAAGAGACCCAGTACTTC. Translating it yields CASSRDGRDKETQYF.

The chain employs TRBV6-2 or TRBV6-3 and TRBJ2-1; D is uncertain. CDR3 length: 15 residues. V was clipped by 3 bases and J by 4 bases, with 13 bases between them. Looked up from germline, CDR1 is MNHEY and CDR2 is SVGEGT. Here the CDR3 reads CASSYRLVYYNEQFF. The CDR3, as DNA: TGTGCCAGCAGTTATCGGCTAGTTTATTACAATGAGCAGTTCTTC.

CDR3 in DNA: TGTGCCAGCAGACAGGGGGCGAGCACCGGGGAGCTGTTTTTT. The encoded protein is CASRQGASTGELFF. This sequence joins TRBV11-2 and TRBJ2-2; 9 bases match TRBD1. With V trimmed by 6 bases and J by 4 bases, 3 bases remained unmatched. The germline V gene has CDR1 SGHAT and CDR2 FQNNGV. This CDR3 region has 14 residues.

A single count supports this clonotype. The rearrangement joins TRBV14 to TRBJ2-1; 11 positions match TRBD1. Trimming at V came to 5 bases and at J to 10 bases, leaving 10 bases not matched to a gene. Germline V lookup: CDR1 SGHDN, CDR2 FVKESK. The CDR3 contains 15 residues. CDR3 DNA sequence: TGTGCCAGCAGCTATGGGACAGGGGGATTCTACGAGCAGTTCTTC. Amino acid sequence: CASSYGTGGFYEQFF. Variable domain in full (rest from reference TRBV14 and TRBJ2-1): EAGVTQFPSHSVIEKGQTVTLRCDPISGHDNLYWYRRVMGKEIKFLLHFVKESKQDESGMPNNRFLAERTGGTYSTLKVQPAELEDSGVYFCASSYGTGGFYEQFFGPGTRLTVL.

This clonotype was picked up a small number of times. The CDR3 DNA reads TGTGCCAGCAGCGTATCGGACAGTACTAATCAGCCCCAGCATTTT. Its protein is CASSVSDSTNQPQHF. The V call is TRBV9, the J call TRBJ1-5, with D maybe TRBD1 (6 bases). The V and J ends lost 1 base and 4 bases respectively, with 12 bases between them. CDR3 size: 15 residues. Germline V gene data show CDR1 as SGDLS and CDR2 as YYNGEE.

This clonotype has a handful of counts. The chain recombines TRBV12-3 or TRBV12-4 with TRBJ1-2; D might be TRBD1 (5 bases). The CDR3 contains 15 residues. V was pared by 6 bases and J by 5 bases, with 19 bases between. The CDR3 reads CASSQPTGVGYGYTF. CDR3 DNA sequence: TGTGCCAGCAGCCAGCCGACGGGGGTAGGGTATGGCTACACCTTC.

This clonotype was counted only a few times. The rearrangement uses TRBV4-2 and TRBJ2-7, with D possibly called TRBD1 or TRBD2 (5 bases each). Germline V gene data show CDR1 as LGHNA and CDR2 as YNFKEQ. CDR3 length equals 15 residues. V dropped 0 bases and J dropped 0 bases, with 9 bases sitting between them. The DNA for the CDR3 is TGTGCCAGCAGCCAAGATGGGACGCCCTCCTACGAGCAGTACTTC. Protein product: CASSQDGTPSYEQYF.

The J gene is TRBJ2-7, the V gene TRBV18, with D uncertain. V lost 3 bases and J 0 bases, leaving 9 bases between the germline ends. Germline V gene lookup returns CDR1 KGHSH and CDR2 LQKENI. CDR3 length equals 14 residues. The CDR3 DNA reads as TGTGCCAGCTCACCGCCTCAGGTCTCCTACGAGCAGTACTTC. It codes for CASSPPQVSYEQYF.

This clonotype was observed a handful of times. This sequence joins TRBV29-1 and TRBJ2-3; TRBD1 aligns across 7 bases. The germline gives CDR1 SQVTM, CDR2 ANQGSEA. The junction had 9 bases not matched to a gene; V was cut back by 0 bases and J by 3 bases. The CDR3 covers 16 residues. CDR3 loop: CSVEDEHRGETDTQYF. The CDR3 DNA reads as TGCAGCGTTGAAGATGAGCACAGGGGAGAAACAGATACGCAGTATTTT.

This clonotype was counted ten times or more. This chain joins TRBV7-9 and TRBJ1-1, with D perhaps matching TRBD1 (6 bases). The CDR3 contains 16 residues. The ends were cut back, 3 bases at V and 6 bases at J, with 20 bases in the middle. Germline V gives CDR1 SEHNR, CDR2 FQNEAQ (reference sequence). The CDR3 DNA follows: TGTGCCAGCAGCTTTTTTGGGGGGGCTAGGATCCCTGAAGCTTTCTTT. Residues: CASSFFGGARIPEAFF.

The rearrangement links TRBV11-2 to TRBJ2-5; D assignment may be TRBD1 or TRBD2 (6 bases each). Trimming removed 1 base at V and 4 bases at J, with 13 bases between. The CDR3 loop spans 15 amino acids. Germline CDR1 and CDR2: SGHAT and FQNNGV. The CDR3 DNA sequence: TGTGCCAGCAGCTTAGGAGGAGGGGGGCCAGAGACCCAGTACTTC. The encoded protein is CASSLGGGGPETQYF.

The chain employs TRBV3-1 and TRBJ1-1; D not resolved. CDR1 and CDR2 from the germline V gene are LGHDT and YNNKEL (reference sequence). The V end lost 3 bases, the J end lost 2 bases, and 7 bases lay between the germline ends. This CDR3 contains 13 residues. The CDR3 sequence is CASSQVGNTEAFF. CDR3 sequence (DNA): TGTGCCAGCAGCCAGGTGGGAAACACTGAAGCTTTCTTT.

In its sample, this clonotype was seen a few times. The CDR3 protein is CAISQDREQPQHF. The CDR3 coding sequence is TGTGCCATCAGTCAGGACAGGGAACAGCCCCAGCATTTT. The chain recombines TRBV10-3 with TRBJ1-5, with 8 bases identical to TRBD1. The CDR3 loop spans 13 amino acids. Trimming removed 5 bases from V and 7 bases from J; junction bases left unmatched: 4. Germline V gene lookup returns CDR1 ENHRY and CDR2 SYGVKD.